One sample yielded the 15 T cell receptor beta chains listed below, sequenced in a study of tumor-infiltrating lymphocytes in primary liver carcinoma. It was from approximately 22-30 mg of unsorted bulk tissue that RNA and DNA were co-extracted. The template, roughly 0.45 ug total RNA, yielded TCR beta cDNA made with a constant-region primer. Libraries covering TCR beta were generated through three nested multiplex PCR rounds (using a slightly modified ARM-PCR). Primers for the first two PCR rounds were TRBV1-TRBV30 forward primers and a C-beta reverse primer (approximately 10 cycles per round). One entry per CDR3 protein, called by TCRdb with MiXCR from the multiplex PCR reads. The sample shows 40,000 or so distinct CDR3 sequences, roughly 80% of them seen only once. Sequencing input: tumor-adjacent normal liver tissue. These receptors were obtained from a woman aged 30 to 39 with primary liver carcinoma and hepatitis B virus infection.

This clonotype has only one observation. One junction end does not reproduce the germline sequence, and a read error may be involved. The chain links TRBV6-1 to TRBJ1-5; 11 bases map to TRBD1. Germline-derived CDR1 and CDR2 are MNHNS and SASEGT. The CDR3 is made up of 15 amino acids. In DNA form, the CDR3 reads TGTGCCAGCAATGAATTGGGACAGGGGGATCAGCCCCAGCATTTC. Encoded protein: CASNELGQGDQPQHF.

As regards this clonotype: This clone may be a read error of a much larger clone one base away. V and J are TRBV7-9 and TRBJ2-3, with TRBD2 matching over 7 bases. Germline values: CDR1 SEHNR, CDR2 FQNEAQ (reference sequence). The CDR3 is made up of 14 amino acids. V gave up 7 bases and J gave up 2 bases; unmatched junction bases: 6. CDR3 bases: TGTGCCAGCATTTCAACTAGCGTCACAGATACGCAGTATTTT. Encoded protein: CASISTSVTDTQYF.

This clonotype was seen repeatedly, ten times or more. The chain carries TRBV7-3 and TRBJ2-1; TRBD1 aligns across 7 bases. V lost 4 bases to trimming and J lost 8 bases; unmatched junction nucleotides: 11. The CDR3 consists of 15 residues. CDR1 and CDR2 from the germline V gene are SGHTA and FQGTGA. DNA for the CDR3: TGTGCCAGCAGCTCACCCGGGACAGCAAGCGATGAGCAGTTCTTC. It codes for CASSSPGTASDEQFF.

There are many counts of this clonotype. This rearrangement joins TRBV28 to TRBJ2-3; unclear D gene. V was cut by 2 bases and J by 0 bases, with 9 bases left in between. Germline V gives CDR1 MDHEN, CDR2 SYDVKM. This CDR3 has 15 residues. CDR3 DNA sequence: TGTGCCAGCAGTTTAACGGATTCTAGCACAGATACGCAGTATTTT. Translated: CASSLTDSSTDTQYF.

CDR3 in DNA: TGTGCCAGCAGTACCCGACAGTGTGTCCACAATGAGCAGTTCTTC. The encoded protein is CASSTRQCVHNEQFF. The chain combines TRBV6-5 with TRBJ2-1; a weak D match, TRBD1 (5 bases). Deletions cut 5 bases from V and 5 bases from J, with 16 bases between. The CDR3 is 15 amino acids. Germline values: CDR1 MNHEY, CDR2 SVGAGI.

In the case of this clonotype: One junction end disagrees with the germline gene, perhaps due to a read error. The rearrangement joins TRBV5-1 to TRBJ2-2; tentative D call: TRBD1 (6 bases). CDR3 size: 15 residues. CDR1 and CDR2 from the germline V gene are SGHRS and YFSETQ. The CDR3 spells CASSLKSTGTEELFF. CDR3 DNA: TGCGCCAGCAGCTTGAAGTCGACAGGCACCGAGGAGCTGTTTTTT.

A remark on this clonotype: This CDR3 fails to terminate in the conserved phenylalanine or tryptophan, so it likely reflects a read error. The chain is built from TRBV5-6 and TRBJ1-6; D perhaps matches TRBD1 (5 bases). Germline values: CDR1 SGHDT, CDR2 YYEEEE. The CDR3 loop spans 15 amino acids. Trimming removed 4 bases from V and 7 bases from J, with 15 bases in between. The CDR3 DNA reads TGTGCCAGCAGCCCCCGGGGGGGTTGGAATTCACCCCTCCACCTT. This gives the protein CASSPRGGWNSPLHL.

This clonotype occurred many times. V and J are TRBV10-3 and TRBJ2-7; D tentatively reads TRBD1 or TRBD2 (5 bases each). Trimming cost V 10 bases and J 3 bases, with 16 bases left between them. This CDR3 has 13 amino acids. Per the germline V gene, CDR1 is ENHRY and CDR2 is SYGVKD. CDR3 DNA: TGTGCCACCTGGGGACCGGAGCTCTACGAGCAGTACTTC. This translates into CATWGPELYEQYF.

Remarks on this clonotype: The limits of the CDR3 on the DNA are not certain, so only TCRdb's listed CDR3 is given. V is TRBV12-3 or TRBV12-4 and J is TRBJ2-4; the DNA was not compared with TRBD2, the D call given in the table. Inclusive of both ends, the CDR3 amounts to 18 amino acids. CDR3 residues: CASSLRDFGGGTINIQYF.

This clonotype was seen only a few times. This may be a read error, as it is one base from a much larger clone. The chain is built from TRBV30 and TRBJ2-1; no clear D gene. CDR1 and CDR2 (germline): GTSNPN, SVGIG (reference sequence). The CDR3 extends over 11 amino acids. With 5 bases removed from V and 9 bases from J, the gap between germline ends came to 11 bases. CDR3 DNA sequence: TGTGCCTGGGCCTACATGGTTGAGCAGTTCTTC. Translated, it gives CAWAYMVEQFF.

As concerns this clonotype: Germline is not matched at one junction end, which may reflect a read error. The CDR3 DNA reads as TGTGCCAGCACATCGGGGGACATATGGGGCTCTGGGGCCAACCTCCTGACTTTC. Protein sequence: CASTSGDIWGSGANLLTF. V is TRBV6-2 or TRBV6-3 and J is TRBJ2-6, with D possibly being TRBD1 or TRBD2 (6 bases each). The V gene's germline CDR1 is MNHEY and CDR2 SVGEGT. The CDR3 consists of 18 residues.

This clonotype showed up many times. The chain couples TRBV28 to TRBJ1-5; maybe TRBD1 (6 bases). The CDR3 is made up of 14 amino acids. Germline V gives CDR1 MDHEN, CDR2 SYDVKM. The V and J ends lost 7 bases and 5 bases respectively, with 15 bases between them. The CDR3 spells CASTPGQGHQPQHF. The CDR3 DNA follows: TGTGCCAGCACCCCGGGGCAGGGGCATCAGCCCCAGCATTTT.

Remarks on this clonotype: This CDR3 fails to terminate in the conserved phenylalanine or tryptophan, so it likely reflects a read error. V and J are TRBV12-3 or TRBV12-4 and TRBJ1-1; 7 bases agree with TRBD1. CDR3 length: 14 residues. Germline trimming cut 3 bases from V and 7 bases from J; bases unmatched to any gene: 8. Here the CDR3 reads CASSFQGVRIEAFY. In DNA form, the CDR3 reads TGTGCCAGCAGTTTTCAGGGGGTAAGGATTGAAGCTTTCTAT.

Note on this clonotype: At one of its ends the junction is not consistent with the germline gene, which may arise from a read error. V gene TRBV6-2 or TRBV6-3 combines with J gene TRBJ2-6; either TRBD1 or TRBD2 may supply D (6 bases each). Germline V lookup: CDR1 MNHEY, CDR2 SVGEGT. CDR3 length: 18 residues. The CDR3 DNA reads TGTGCCAGCACATCGGGGGACATAGGTGGCTCTGGGTCCAACGTCCTGACTTTC. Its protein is CASTSGDIGGSGSNVLTF.

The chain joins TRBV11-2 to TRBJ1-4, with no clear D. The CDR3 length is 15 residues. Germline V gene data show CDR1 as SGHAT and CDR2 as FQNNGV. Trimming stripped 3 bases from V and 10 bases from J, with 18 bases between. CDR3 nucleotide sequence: TGTGCCAGCAGCTTCTCGGTAGAGGACGGTGGAAAACTGTTTTTT. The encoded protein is CASSFSVEDGGKLFF.